Sequencing of this T cell receptor (beta chain) was carried out in a study of cytomegalovirus exposure and HLA in healthy donors. Across the study: A later analysis reported the same platform for the roughly 120 validation repertoires and the 666 first-cohort repertoires.

Sequencing used immunoSEQ multiplex PCR; TCRdb keeps in-frame clones, though not all of them. The table includes some 120,000 clones, roughly 90% detected once. Germline V gives CDR1 SGHRS, CDR2 YFSETQ. Germline trimming cut 4 bases from V and 4 bases from J; bases unmatched to any gene: 10. This CDR3 has 15 amino acids. The donors were members of the validation cohort, which comprised 120 subjects and was separate from the first cohort of some 680 subjects. V is TRBV5-1 and J is TRBJ1-2, with TRBD1 identical over 7 bases. The clonotype comes from a woman between 18 and 29 years old in good health and CMV-seronegative. Sequenced sample: PBMCs. As DNA, the CDR3 is TGCGCCAGCAGCACCTACCAGGGGGACACCTATGGCTACACCTTC. Encoded protein: CASSTYQGDTYGYTF.